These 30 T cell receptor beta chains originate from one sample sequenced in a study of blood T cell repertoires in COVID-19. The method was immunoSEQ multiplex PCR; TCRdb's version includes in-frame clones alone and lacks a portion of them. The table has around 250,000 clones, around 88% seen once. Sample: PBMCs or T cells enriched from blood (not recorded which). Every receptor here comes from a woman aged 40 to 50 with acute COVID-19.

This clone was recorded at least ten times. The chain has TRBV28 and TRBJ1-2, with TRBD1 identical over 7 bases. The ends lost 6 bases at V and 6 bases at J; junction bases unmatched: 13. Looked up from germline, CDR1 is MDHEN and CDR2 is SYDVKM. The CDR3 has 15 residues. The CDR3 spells CASRSLVGTAHGYTF. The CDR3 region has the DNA TGTGCCAGCAGGTCCCTTGTGGGGACAGCCCATGGCTACACCTTC.

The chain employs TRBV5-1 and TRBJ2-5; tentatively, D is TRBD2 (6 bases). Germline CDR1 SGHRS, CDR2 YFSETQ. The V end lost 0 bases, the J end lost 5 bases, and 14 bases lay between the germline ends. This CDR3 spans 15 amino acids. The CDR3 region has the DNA TGCGCCAGCAGCTTGGTAGGGGAGGTAGGCGAGACCCAGTACTTC. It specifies CASSLVGEVGETQYF.

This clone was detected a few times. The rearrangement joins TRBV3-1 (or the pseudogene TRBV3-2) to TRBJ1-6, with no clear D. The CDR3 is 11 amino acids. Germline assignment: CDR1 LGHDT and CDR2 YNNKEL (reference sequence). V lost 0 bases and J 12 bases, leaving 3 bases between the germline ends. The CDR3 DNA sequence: TGTGCCAGCAGCCAAGACGGACCCCTCCACTTT. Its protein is CASSQDGPLHF.

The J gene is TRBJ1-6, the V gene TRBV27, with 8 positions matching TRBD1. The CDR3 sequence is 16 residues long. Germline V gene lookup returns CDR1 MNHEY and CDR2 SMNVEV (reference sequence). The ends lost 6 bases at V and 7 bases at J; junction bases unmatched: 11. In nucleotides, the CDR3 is TGTGCCAGCAGCTTTCGATGGACAGGGAGGAATTCACCCCTCCACTTT. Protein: CASSFRWTGRNSPLHF.

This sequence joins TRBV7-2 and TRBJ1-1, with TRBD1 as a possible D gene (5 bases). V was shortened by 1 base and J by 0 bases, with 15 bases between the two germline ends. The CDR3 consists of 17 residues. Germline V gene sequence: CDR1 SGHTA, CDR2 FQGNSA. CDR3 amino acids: CASSLDRPRPMNTEAFF. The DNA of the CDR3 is TGTGCCAGCAGCTTAGACAGGCCGCGCCCTATGAACACTGAAGCTTTCTTT.

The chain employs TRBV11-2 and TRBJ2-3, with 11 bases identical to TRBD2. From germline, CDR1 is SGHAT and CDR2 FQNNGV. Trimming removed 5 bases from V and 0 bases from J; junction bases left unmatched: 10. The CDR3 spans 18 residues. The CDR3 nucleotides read TGTGCCAGCAGCGACGGACTAGCGGGCTGGGCTAGCACAGATACGCAGTATTTT. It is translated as CASSDGLAGWASTDTQYF.

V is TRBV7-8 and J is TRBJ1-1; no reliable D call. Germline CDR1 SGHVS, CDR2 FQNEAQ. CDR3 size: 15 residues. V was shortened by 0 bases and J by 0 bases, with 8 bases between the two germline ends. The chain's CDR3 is CASSLASRLNTEAFF. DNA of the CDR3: TGTGCCAGCAGCTTAGCGAGCAGGCTGAACACTGAAGCTTTCTTT.

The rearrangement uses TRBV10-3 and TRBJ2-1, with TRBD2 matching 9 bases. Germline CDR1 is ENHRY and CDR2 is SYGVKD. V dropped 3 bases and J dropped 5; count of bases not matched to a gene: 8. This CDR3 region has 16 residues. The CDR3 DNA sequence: TGTGCCATCAGTGAAACGGCGGGAGGGGGGAACAATGAGCAGTTCTTC. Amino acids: CAISETAGGGNNEQFF.

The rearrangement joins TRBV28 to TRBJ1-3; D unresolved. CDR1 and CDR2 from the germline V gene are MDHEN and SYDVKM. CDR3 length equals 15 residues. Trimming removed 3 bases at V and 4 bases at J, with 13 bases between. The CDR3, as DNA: TGTGCCAGCAGTTTTGCCGGGAAAGGAGGAAACACCATATATTTT. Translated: CASSFAGKGGNTIYF.

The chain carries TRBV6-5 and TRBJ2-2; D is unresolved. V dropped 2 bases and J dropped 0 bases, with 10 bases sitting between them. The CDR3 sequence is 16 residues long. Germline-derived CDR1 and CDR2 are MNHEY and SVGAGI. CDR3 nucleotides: TGTGCCAGCAGTTACCACAGTTCCTCGAACACCGGGGAGCTGTTTTTT. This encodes CASSYHSSSNTGELFF.

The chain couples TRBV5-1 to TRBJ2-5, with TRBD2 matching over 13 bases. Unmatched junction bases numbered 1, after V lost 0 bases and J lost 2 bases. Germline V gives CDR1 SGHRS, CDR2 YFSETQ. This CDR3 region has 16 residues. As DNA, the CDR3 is TGCGCCAGCAGCTTGGTACTAGCGGGAGGGCAAGAGACCCAGTACTTC. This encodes CASSLVLAGGQETQYF.

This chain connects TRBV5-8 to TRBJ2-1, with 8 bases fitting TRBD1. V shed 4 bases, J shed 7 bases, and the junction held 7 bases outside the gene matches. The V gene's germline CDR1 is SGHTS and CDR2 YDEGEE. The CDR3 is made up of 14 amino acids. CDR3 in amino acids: CASSTRTGMNEQFF. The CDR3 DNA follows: TGTGCCAGCAGCACTAGGACAGGGATGAATGAGCAGTTCTTC.

DNA of the CDR3: TGTGCCAGCAGCTTAGATATGGCCGCAGCAGATACGCAGTATTTT. This translates into CASSLDMAAADTQYF. The J gene is TRBJ2-3, the V gene TRBV11-3; D remains unclear. CDR3 length: 15 residues. V lost 0 bases, J lost 4 bases, and 11 bases lay in between. Germline CDR1 reads SGHNT; CDR2 reads YENEEA. Drawing the rest from reference TRBV11-3 and TRBJ2-3, the complete variable domain is EAGVVQSPRYKIIEKKQPVAFWCNPISGHNTLYWYLQNLGQGPELLIRYENEEAVDDSQLPKDRFSAERLKGVDSTLKIQPAELGDSAVYLCASSLDMAAADTQYFGPGTRLTVL.

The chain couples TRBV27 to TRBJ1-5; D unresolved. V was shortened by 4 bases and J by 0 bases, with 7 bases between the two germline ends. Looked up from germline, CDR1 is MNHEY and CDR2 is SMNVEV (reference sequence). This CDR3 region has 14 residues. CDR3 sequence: CASSSGNSNQPQHF. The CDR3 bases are TGTGCCAGCAGTTCGGGGAATAGCAATCAGCCCCAGCATTTT.

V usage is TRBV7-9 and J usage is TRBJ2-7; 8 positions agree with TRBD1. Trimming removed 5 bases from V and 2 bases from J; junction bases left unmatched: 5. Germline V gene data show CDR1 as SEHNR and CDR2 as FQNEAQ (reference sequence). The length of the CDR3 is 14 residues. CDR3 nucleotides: TGTGCCAGCAGCCCCCAGGGACAGGCCTACGAGCAGTACTTC. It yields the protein CASSPQGQAYEQYF.

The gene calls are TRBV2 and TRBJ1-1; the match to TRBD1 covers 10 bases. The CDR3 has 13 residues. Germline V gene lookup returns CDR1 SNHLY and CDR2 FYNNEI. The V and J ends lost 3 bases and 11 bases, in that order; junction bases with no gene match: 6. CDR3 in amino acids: CASSDETGGAAFF. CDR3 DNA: TGTGCCAGCAGTGATGAGACAGGGGGCGCGGCTTTCTTT.

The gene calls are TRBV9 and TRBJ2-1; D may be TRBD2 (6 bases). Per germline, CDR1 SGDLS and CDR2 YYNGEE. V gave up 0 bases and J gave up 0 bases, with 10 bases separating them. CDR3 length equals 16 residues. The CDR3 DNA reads TGTGCCAGCAGCGTAGGCCCGGGGGTCTCCTACAATGAGCAGTTCTTC. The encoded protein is CASSVGPGVSYNEQFF.

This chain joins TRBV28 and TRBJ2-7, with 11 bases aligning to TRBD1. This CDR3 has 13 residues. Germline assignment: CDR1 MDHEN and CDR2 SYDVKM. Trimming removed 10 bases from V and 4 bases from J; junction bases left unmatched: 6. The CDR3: CAIVGTGGYEQYF. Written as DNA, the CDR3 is TGTGCCATCGTCGGGACAGGGGGGTACGAGCAGTACTTC.

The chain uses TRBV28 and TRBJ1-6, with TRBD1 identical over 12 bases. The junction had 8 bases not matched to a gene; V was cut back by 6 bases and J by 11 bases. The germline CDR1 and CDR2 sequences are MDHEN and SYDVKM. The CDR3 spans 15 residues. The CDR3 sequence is CASSTWGQGAAPLHF. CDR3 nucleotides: TGTGCCAGCAGCACCTGGGGACAGGGGGCCGCACCCCTCCACTTT.

The CDR3 protein is CASSLAGGASYNEQFF. In nucleotides, the CDR3 is TGTGCCAGCAGCTTGGCGGGGGGCGCATCCTACAATGAGCAGTTCTTC. J is TRBJ2-1 and V is TRBV5-4; perhaps TRBD2 as D (7 bases). This CDR3 has 16 amino acids. Germline V gene lookup returns CDR1 SGHNT and CDR2 YYREEE (reference sequence). V lost 0 bases and J 1 base, leaving 11 bases between the germline ends.

The CDR3 spells CASLSGVNTEAFF. CDR3 nucleotide sequence: TGTGCCAGTCTGAGCGGTGTGAACACTGAAGCTTTCTTT. The chain has TRBV19 and TRBJ1-1; no definite D call. Trimming removed 8 bases at V and 0 bases at J, with 10 bases between. CDR3 length: 13 amino acids. The germline CDR1 and CDR2 sequences are LNHDA and SQIVND (reference sequence).

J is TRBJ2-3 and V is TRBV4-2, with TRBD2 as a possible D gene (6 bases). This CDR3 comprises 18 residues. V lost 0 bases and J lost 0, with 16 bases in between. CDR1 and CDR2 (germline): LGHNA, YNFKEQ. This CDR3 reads CASSQDLMISGSTDTQYF. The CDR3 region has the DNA TGTGCCAGCAGCCAAGATCTCATGATAAGCGGGAGCACAGATACGCAGTATTTT.

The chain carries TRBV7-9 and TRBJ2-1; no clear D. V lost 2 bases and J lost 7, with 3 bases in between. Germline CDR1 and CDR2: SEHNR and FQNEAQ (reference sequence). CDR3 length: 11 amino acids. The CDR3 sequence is CASSLLNEQFF. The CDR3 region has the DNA TGTGCCAGCAGCTTATTAAATGAGCAGTTCTTC.

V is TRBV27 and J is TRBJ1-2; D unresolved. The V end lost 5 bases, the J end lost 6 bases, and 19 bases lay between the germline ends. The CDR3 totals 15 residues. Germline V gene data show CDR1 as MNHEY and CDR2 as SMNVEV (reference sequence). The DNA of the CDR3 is TGTGCCAGCAGTAAAACCGGGAAGAGGGAAGATGGCTACACCTTC. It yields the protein CASSKTGKREDGYTF.

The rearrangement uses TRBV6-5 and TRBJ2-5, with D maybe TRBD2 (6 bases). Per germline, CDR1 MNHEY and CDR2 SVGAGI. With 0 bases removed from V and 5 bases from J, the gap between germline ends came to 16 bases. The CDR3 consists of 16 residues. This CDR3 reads CASSYSTGVPLETQYF. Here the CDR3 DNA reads TGTGCCAGCAGTTACTCGACGGGGGTACCATTGGAGACCCAGTACTTC.

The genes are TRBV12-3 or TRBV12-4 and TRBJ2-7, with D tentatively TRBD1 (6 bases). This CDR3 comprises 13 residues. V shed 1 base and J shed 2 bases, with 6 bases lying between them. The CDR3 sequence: CASSLGDTYEQYV. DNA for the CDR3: TGTGCCAGCAGTTTAGGGGACACCTACGAGCAGTACGTC.

The CDR3 sequence is CASSTYSGTKNEQYF. CDR3 DNA: TGTGCCAGCTCCACATATAGCGGGACAAAGAACGAGCAGTACTTC. J is TRBJ2-7 and V is TRBV7-9; 8 nucleotides agree with TRBD2. CDR3 length equals 15 residues. Losses at the gene ends were 8 bases for V and 5 bases for J; bases not matched to a gene: 14. CDR1 is SEHNR, CDR2 FQNEAQ, per germline (reference sequence). Together with reference TRBV7-9 and TRBJ2-7, the CDR3 gives the full variable domain: DTGVSQNPRHKITKRGQNVTFRCDPISEHNRLYWYRQTLGQGPEFLTYFQNEAQLEKSRLLSDRFSAERPKGSFSTLEIQRTEQGDSAMYLCASSTYSGTKNEQYFGPGTRLTVT.

The CDR3: CASIQNYGYTF. Here the CDR3 DNA reads TGTGCCAGTATCCAGAACTATGGCTACACCTTC. The genes are TRBV19 and TRBJ1-2; D unclear. This CDR3 is built from 11 residues. The germline V and J ends were trimmed by 7 bases and 2 bases, with 5 bases remaining between them. CDR1 LNHDA and CDR2 SQIVND come from the germline V gene (reference sequence).

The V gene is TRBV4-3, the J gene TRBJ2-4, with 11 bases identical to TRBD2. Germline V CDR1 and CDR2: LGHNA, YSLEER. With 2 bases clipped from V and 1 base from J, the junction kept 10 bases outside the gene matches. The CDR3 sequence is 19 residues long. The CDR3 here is CASSQLLAGVHPAKNIQYF. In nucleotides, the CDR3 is TGCGCCAGCAGCCAACTACTAGCGGGAGTTCATCCGGCCAAAAACATTCAGTACTTC.

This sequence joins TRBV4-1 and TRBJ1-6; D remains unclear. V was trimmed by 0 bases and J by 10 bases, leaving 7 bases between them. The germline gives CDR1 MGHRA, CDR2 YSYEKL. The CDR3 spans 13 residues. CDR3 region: CASSQDFRSPLHF. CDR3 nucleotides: TGCGCCAGCAGCCAAGATTTTCGGTCACCCCTCCACTTT.